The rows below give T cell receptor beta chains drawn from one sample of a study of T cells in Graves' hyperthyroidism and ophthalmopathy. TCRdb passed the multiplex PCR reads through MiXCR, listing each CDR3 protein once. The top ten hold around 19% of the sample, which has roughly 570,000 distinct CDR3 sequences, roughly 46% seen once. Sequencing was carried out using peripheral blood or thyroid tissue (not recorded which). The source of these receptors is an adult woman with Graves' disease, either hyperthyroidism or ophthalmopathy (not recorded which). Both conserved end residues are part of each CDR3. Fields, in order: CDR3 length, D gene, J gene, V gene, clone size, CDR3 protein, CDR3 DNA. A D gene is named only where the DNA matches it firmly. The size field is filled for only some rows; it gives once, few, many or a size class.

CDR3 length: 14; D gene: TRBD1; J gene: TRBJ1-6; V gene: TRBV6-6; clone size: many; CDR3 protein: CASTWGTGNSPLHF; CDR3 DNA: TGTGCCAGCACCTGGGGGACAGGGAATTCACCCCTCCACTTT
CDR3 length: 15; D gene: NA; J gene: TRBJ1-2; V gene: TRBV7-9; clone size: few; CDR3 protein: CASSLVAITNYGYTF; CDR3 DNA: TGTGCCAGCAGCTTAGTCGCGATTACAAACTATGGCTACACCTTC
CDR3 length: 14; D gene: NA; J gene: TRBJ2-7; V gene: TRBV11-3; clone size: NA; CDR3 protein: CASSYRGNDYEQYF; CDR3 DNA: TGTGCCAGCAGCTACCGAGGAAACGACTACGAGCAGTACTTC
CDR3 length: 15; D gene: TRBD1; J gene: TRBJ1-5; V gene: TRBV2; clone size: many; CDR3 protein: CASSEAGQDDQPQHF; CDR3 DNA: TGTGCCAGCAGTGAAGCCGGACAGGACGATCAGCCCCAGCATTTT
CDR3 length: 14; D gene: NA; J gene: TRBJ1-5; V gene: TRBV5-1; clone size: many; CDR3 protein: CASSLKGDDQPQHF; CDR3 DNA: TGCGCCAGCAGCTTAAAGGGTGACGATCAGCCCCAGCATTTT
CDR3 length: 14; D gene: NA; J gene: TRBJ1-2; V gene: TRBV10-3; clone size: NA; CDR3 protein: CAISDHSGSGGYTF; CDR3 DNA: TGTGCCATCAGTGATCATAGCGGGAGTGGTGGCTACACCTTC
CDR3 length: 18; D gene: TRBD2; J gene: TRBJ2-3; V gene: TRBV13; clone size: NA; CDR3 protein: CASSSGLAGGTSTDTQYF; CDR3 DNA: TGTGCCAGCAGCTCCGGACTAGCGGGAGGGACTAGCACAGATACGCAGTATTTT
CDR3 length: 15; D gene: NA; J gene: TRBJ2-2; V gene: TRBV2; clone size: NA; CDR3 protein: CASSARTSNTGELFF; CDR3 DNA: TGTGCCAGCAGTGCCAGGACTTCGAACACCGGGGAGCTGTTTTTT
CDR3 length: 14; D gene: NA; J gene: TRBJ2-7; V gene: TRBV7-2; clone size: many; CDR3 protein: CASSPDRSTYEQYF; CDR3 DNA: TGTGCCAGCAGCCCGGACCGTTCTACGTACGAGCAGTACTTC
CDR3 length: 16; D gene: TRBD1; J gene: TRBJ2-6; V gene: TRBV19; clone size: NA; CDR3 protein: CASSRDRGSGANVLTF; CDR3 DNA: TGTGCCAGTAGCCGGGACAGGGGCTCTGGGGCCAACGTCCTGACTTTC
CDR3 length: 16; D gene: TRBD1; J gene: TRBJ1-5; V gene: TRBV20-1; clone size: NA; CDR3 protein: CSARLRDRGNNQPQHF; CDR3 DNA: TGCAGTGCCCGGCTCCGGGACAGGGGAAACAATCAGCCCCAGCATTTT
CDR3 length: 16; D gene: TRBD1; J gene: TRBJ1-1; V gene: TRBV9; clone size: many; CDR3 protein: CASSPPQGAANTEAFF; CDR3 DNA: TGTGCCAGCAGCCCACCTCAGGGGGCGGCGAACACTGAAGCTTTCTTT
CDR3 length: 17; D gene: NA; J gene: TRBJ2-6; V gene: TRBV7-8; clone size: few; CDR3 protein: CGCQQRVGGAGANVLTF; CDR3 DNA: TGTGGGTGCCAGCAACGAGTTGGGGGCGCTGGGGCCAACGTCCTGACTTTC
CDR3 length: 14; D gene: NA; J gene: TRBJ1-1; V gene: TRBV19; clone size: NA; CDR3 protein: CASTPGYMNTEAFF; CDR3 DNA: TGTGCCAGTACCCCAGGGTATATGAACACCGAAGCTTTCTTT
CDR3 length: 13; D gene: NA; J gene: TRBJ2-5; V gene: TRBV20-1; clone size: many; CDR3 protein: CSVLIRGRETQYF; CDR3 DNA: TGCAGTGTCCTAATCAGGGGTCGGGAGACCCAGTACTTC
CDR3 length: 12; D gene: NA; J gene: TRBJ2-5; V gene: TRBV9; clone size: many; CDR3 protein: CASSASPGTLYF; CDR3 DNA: TGTGCCAGCAGCGCCTCCCCCGGGACTCTGTACTTC
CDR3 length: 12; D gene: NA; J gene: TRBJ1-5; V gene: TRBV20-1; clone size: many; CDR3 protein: CSARGATQPQHF; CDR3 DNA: TGCAGTGCTAGGGGGGCTACACAGCCCCAGCATTTT
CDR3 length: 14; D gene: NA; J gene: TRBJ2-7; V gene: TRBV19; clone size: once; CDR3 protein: CASTPAGSDHEQYF; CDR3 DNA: TGTGCCAGTACCCCGGCAGGGTCGGACCACGAGCAGTACTTC
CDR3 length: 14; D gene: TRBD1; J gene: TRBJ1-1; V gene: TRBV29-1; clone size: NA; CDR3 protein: CSVGLWTGNTEAFF; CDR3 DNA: TGCAGCGTAGGATTATGGACAGGGAACACTGAAGCTTTCTTT
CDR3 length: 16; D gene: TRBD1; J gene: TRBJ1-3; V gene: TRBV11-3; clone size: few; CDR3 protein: CASSFGTGILGNTIYF; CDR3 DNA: TGTGCCAGCAGCTTCGGGACAGGGATCCTTGGAAACACCATATATTTT
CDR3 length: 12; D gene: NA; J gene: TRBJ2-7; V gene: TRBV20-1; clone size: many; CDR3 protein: CSATRGSHEQYF; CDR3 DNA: TGCAGTGCTACGAGAGGGAGCCACGAGCAGTACTTC
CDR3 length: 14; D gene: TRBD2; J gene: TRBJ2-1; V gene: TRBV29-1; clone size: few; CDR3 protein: CSASTLAGDNEQFF; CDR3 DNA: TGCAGCGCATCCACACTAGCGGGGGACAATGAGCAGTTCTTC
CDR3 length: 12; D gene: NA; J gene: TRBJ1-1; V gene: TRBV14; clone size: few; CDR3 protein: CASSTRWGSAFF; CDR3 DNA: TGTGCCAGCAGCACACGTTGGGGTTCAGCTTTCTTT
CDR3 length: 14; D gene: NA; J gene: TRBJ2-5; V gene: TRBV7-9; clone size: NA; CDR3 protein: CASSPPMRSWTQYF; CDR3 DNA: TGTGCCAGCAGCCCCCCCATGCGGAGCTGGACCCAGTACTTC
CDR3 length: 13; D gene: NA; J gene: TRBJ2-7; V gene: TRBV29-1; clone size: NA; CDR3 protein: CSVGGGGSYEQYF; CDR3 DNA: TGCAGCGTTGGCGGCGGCGGCTCCTACGAGCAGTACTTC
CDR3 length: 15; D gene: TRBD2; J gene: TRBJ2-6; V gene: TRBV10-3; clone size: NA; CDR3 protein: CAISEGVAGNYVLTF; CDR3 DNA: TGTGCCATCAGTGAGGGGGTAGCGGGGAACTACGTCCTGACTTTC
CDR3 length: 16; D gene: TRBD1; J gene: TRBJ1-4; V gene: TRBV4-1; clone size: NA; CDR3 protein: CASSRDREEYNEKLFF; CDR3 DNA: TGCGCCAGCAGCCGAGACAGGGAGGAATATAATGAAAAACTGTTTTTT
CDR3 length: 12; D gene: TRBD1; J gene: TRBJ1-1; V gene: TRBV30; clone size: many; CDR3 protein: CAWIRTGGRSIF; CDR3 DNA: TGTGCCTGGATTCGGACAGGGGGCAGGAGTATCTTT
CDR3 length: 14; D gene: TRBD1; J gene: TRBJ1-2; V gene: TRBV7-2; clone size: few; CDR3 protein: CASSSGTGGLGYTF; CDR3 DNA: TGTGCCAGCAGCTCAGGGACAGGGGGCCTTGGCTACACCTTC
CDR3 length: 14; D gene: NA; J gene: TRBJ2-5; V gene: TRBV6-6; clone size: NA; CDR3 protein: CASQKERQSRAQYF; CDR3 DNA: TGTGCCAGCCAAAAGGAGAGACAGTCCCGGGCCCAGTACTTC
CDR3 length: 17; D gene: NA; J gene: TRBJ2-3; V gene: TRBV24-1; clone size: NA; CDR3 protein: CASSPSVGAVSTDTQYF; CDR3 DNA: TGTGCCAGCAGTCCGAGTGTTGGGGCGGTTAGTACAGATACGCAGTATTTT
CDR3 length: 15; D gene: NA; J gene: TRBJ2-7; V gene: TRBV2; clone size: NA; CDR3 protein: CASSGQGGLQVEQYF; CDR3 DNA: TGTGCCAGCAGTGGTCAGGGGGGACTGCAGGTCGAGCAGTACTTC
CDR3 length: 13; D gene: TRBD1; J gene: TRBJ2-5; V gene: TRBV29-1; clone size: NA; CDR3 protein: CSVVGTDQETQYF; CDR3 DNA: TGCAGCGTAGTGGGGACAGACCAAGAGACCCAGTACTTC
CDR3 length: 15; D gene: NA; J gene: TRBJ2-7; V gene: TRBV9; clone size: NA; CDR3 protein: CASSARPDNPYEQYF; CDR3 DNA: TGTGCCAGCAGCGCACGCCCCGACAATCCCTACGAGCAGTACTTC
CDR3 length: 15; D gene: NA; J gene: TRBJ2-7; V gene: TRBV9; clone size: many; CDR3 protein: CASSVGPDDSYEQYF; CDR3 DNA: TGTGCCAGCAGCGTAGGGCCAGATGATTCCTACGAGCAGTACTTC
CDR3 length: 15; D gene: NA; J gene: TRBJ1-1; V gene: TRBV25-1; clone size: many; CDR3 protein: CASSVDQGGQTEAFF; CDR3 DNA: TGTGCCAGCAGTGTTGACCAGGGAGGCCAAACTGAAGCTTTCTTT
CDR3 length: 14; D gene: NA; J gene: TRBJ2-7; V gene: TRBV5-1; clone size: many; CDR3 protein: CASSPVPWGYEQYF; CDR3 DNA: TGCGCCAGCAGCCCTGTACCATGGGGCTACGAGCAGTACTTC
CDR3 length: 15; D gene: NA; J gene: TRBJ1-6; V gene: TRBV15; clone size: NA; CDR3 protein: CATSSLRGSYSPLHF; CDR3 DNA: TGTGCCACCAGCAGTTTAAGAGGAAGCTATTCACCCCTCCACTTT
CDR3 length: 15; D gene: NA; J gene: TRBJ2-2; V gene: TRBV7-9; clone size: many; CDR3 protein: CASSFFGDSTGELFF; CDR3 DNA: TGTGCCAGCAGCTTTTTCGGGGATTCCACCGGGGAGCTGTTTTTT
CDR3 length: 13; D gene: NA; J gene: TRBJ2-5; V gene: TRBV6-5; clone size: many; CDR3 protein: CATSGTAPGTQYF; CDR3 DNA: TGTGCCACCTCGGGGACCGCCCCCGGGACCCAGTACTTC
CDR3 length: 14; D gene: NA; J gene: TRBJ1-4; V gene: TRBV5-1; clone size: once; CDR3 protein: CASSHHGTNEKLFF; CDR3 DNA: TGCGCCAGCAGCCATCACGGGACTAATGAAAAACTGTTTTTT
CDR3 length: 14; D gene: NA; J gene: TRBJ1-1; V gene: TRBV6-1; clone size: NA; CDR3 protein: CASSQGYDNTEAFF; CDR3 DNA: TGTGCCAGCAGTCAGGGTTACGACAACACTGAAGCTTTCTTT
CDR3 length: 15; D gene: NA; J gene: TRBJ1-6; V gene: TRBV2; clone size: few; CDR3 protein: CASVETGLYNSPLHF; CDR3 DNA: TGTGCCAGCGTTGAGACAGGTCTCTATAATTCACCCCTCCACTTT
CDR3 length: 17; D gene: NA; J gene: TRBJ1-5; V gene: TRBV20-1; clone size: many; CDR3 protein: CSARLPQTGRWREPQHF; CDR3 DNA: TGCAGTGCTAGACTCCCCCAGACCGGAAGGTGGAGAGAGCCCCAGCATTTT
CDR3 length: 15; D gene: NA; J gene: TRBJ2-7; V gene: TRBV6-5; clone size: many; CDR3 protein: CASSYGLGDRYEQYF; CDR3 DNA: TGTGCCAGCAGTTACGGTCTCGGGGACCGCTACGAGCAGTACTTC
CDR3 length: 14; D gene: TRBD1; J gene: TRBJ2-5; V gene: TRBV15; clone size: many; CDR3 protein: CATSSVDRVETQYF; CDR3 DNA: TGTGCCACCAGCAGCGTAGACAGGGTTGAGACCCAGTACTTC
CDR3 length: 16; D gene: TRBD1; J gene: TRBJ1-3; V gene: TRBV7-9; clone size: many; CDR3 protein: CASTGDRTASGNTIYF; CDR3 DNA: TGTGCCAGCACCGGGGACAGGACCGCATCTGGAAACACCATATATTTT
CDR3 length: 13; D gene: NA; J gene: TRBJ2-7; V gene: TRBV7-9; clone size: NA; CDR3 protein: CASSPDWHEEQYF; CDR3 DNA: TGTGCCAGCAGTCCTGACTGGCATGAGGAGCAGTACTTC
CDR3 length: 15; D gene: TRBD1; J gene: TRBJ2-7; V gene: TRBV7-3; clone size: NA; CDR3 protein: CASSLGQGIGYEQYF; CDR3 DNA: TGTGCCAGCAGCCTTGGACAGGGGATCGGGTACGAGCAGTACTTC
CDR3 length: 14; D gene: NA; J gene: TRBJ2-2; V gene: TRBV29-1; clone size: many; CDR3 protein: CSACRGPSTGELFF; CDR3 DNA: TGCAGCGCTTGCCGGGGGCCCAGCACCGGGGAGCTGTTTTTT
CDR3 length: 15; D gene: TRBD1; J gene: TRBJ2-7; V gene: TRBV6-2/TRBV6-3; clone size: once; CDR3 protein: CASSWDRGLHYEQYF; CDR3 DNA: TGTGCCAGCAGTTGGGACAGGGGGCTCCACTACGAGCAGTACTTC
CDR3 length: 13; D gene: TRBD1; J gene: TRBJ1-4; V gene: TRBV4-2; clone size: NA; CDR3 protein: CASSQGQGGKLFF; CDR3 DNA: TGTGCCAGCAGCCAAGGACAGGGGGGAAAACTGTTTTTT
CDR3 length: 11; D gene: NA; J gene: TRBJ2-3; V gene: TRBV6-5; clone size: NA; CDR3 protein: CASSRRDTQYF; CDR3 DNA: TGTGCCAGCAGCCGCCGAGATACGCAGTATTTT
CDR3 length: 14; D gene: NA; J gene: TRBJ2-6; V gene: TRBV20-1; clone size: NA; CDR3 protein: CSASPPPGVNTEAF; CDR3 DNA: TGCAGTGCTAGTCCCCCGCCGGGGGTGAACACTGAAGCTTTC
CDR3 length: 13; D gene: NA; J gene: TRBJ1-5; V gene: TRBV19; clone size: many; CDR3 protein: CASSAPGGGPQHF; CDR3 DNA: TGTGCCAGTAGTGCCCCAGGAGGAGGGCCCCAGCATTTT
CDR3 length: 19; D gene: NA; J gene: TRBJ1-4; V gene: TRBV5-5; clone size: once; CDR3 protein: CASSHSLDPSERRNEKLFF; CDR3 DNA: TGTGCCAGCAGCCACTCCTTAGACCCTTCGGAGCGGCGAAATGAAAAACTGTTTTTT
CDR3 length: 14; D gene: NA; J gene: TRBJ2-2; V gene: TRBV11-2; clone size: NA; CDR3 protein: CASSPAINTGELFF; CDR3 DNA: TGTGCCAGCAGCCCCGCTATTAACACCGGGGAGCTGTTTTTT
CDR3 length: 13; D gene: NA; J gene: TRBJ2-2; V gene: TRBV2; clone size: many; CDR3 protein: CASTSENTGELFF; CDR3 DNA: TGTGCCAGCACAAGCGAGAACACCGGGGAGCTGTTTTTT
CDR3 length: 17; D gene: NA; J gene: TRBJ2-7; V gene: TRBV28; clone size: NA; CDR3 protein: CASSLRGTQIGNYEQYF; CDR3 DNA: TGTGCCAGCAGTTTAAGGGGTACCCAGATCGGGAACTACGAGCAGTACTTC